The rows below give T cell receptor beta chains drawn from one sample of a study of T-cell memory formation after mild COVID-19. Each CDR3 protein is one row after TCRdb ran MiXCR on the 5' RACE reads. The data show under 200,000 distinct CDR3 sequences, roughly 28% seen once. The sequencing input was PBMCs or a T cell subset sorted from them (not recorded which). These receptors were collected from an adult woman who had mild COVID-19 (a few samples of this study predate the infection). Cell type and time point are not known. The CDR3 runs from the conserved cysteine through the conserved F or W. D genes are given only for firm matches. Size is stated for part of the rows, as once, few or many counts, or as a class when the clone is expanded.

J | size | D | V | CDR3 | DNA
TRBJ2-3 | few | TRBD2 | TRBV2 | CASRGTSGPTDTQYF | TGTGCCAGCAGGGGGACTAGCGGACCCACAGATACGCAGTATTTT
TRBJ2-3 | few | TRBD2 | TRBV7-7 | CASSLGLAGGADTQYF | TGTGCTAGCAGCTTAGGGCTAGCGGGAGGCGCAGATACGCAGTATTTT
TRBJ1-1 | few | TRBD1 | TRBV5-1 | CASSYQGATNTEAFF | TGCGCCAGCAGCTACCAGGGGGCGACGAACACTGAAGCTTTCTTT
TRBJ2-1 | NA | TRBD2 | TRBV24-1 | CATSELAGGEQFF | TGTGCCACCAGTGAACTAGCGGGAGGTGAGCAGTTCTTC
TRBJ2-7 | few | NA | TRBV7-9 | CASSLTSAGAEQYF | TGTGCCAGCAGCTTAACCAGCGCCGGAGCGGAGCAGTACTTC
TRBJ2-5 | few | NA | TRBV7-3 | CASSTTPQETQYF | TGTGCCAGCAGCACGACCCCCCAAGAGACCCAGTACTTC
TRBJ1-5 | NA | NA | TRBV7-9 | CASSLDRQAGNQPQHF | TGTGCCAGCAGCTTAGATCGACAGGCCGGCAATCAGCCCCAGCATTTT
TRBJ1-1 | NA | NA | TRBV5-5 | CASSFIRGAEAFF | TGTGCCAGCAGCTTTATCCGAGGGGCTGAAGCTTTCTTT
TRBJ2-1 | NA | NA | TRBV12-3/TRBV12-4 | CASSLGDSSFF | TGTGCCAGCAGTTTGGGGGACTCTTCTTTCTTC
TRBJ2-1 | few | NA | TRBV20-1 | CSATNDLGNEQFF | TGCAGTGCTACGAACGACCTGGGCAATGAGCAGTTCTTC
TRBJ2-5 | NA | NA | TRBV7-9 | CASSPPFRVGETQYF | TGTGCCAGCAGCCCACCGTTCCGGGTGGGAGAGACCCAGTACTTC
TRBJ2-3 | NA | NA | TRBV18 | CASSPTTVDTQYF | TGTGCCAGCTCACCAACCACTGTAGATACGCAGTATTTT
TRBJ2-5 | once | NA | TRBV4-2 | CASSQDGDSGAETQYF | TGTGCCAGCAGCCAAGATGGTGATAGCGGAGCGGAGACCCAGTACTTC
TRBJ1-5 | NA | NA | TRBV7-9 | CASSLSGAGAGNQPQHF | TGTGCCAGCAGCCTGTCTGGGGCCGGGGCCGGGAATCAGCCCCAGCATTTT
TRBJ2-1 | NA | TRBD2 | TRBV2 | CASSGLAGGPGNEQFF | TGTGCCAGCAGTGGGCTAGCGGGAGGGCCCGGCAATGAGCAGTTCTTC
TRBJ2-3 | NA | NA | TRBV12-3/TRBV12-4 | CASQSPSSTQYF | TGTGCCAGCCAAAGCCCCTCAAGTACGCAGTATTTT
TRBJ2-7 | NA | NA | TRBV13 | CASTVGRGASYEQYF | TGTGCCAGCACCGTCGGCCGGGGGGCCTCCTACGAGCAGTACTTC
TRBJ2-1 | NA | NA | TRBV7-2 | CASTGGAIYNEQFF | TGTGCCAGCACAGGGGGGGCAATATACAATGAGCAGTTCTTC
TRBJ1-2 | few | TRBD1 | TRBV20-1 | CSAWTGGAYGYTF | TGCAGTGCTTGGACAGGGGGCGCCTATGGCTACACCTTC